A single sample gave rise to the 9 T cell receptor beta chains below, sequenced in a study of human versus mouse CDR3 diversity and MHC coevolution. Assay: immunoSEQ multiplex PCR; the TCRdb copy retains only in-frame clones and omits some. In the table there are tens of thousands of clones, approximately 92% of which are singletons. The sample comprised naive CD4+ T cells from blood. Documented subset: CD45RO-negative CD62L-positive naive CD4 T cells. All receptors derive from a person aged 25 to 75 in good health.

The chain couples TRBV5-1 to TRBJ2-4; the match to TRBD1 covers 8 bases. The trim removed 3 bases at V and 9 bases at J, leaving 8 bases unmatched. This CDR3 region has 14 residues. CDR1 SGHRS and CDR2 YFSETQ come from the germline V gene. The CDR3 DNA sequence: TGCGCCAGCAGCTCGGACAGGGTGAGAGGCATTCAGTACTTC. Amino acids: CASSSDRVRGIQYF. The full variable domain, in which reference TRBV5-1 and TRBJ2-4 provide the parts outside the CDR3, is KAGVTQTPRYLIKTRGQQVTLSCSPISGHRSVSWYQQTPGQGLQFLFEYFSETQRNKGNFPGRFSGRQFSNSRSEMNVSTLELGDSALYLCASSSDRVRGIQYFGAGTRLSVL.

The rearrangement uses TRBV29-1 and TRBJ2-1; 12 bases are shared with TRBD2. The germline V gene encodes CDR1 SQVTM and CDR2 ANQGSEA. This CDR3 is 14 amino acids long. V dropped 5 bases and J dropped 9; count of bases not matched to a gene: 8. The CDR3 reads CSVSGLAGIGEQFF. The DNA for the CDR3 is TGCAGCGTTTCCGGACTAGCGGGAATAGGTGAGCAGTTCTTC.

In nucleotides, the CDR3 is TGTGCCAGCAGCCCCGGAGGGGGGGGCGACACCGGGGAGCTGTTTTTT. It yields the protein CASSPGGGGDTGELFF. The J gene is TRBJ2-2, the V gene TRBV11-3, with a possible D match to TRBD2 (7 bases). Deletions cut 5 bases from V and 3 bases from J, with 16 bases between. CDR1 SGHNT and CDR2 YENEEA come from the germline V gene. The CDR3 is 16 amino acids.

V is TRBV18 and J is TRBJ2-1, with TRBD1 matching 7 bases. J was trimmed by 6 bases and V by 4 bases; bases with no gene match: 3. Germline-derived CDR1 and CDR2 are KGHSH and LQKENI. The CDR3 extends over 13 amino acids. This CDR3 is CASSLQGVNEQFF. The CDR3, as DNA: TGTGCCAGCTCACTTCAGGGGGTCAATGAGCAGTTCTTC.

The CDR3 loop is CASSQGMGAGTTDTQYF. The DNA for the CDR3 is TGCGCCAGCAGCCAGGGGATGGGGGCCGGGACCACAGATACGCAGTATTTT. This chain joins TRBV4-3 and TRBJ2-3; tentative D call: TRBD1 (6 bases). Deletions cut 3 bases from V and 2 bases from J, with 18 bases between. Germline CDR1 reads LGHNA; CDR2 reads YSLEER. The CDR3 totals 17 residues.

The chain employs TRBV4-2 and TRBJ2-7; no firm D call. The germline V and J ends were trimmed by 2 bases and 6 bases, with 20 bases remaining between them. The CDR3 covers 16 residues. From germline, CDR1 is LGHNA and CDR2 YNFKEQ. The CDR3 nucleotides are TGTGCCAGCAGCCAATTAACGGGTCTTCCTCGGAGCGAGCAGTACTTC. Translated, it gives CASSQLTGLPRSEQYF.

The rearrangement links TRBV5-1 to TRBJ1-2; possible D gene TRBD1, 5 bases. Germline CDR1 is SGHRS and CDR2 is YFSETQ. The CDR3 is 15 residues long. V lost 3 bases and J lost 6, with 18 bases in between. CDR3 residues: CASSSGMISGDGYTF. The CDR3, as DNA: TGCGCCAGCAGCTCAGGGATGATATCAGGAGATGGCTACACCTTC.

The chain carries TRBV6-5 and TRBJ1-2; 8 positions match TRBD1. This CDR3 has 16 amino acids. CDR1 and CDR2 from the germline V gene are MNHEY and SVGAGI. V gave up 0 bases and J gave up 10 bases; unmatched junction bases: 13. The CDR3 DNA reads TGTGCCAGCAGTTACTCTGGGGCAGGGGGCTCCCGGGACTACACCTTC. This gives the protein CASSYSGAGGSRDYTF.

The chain has TRBV5-1 and TRBJ1-5, with TRBD1 as a possible D gene (5 bases). CDR3 length: 14 residues. Per the germline V gene, CDR1 is SGHRS and CDR2 is YFSETQ. The germline V and J ends were trimmed by 0 bases and 6 bases, with 10 bases remaining between them. For the CDR3, the DNA is TGCGCCAGCAGCTTGGGCCTTCAGGGTCAGCCCCAGCATTTT. Translated: CASSLGLQGQPQHF. Using reference TRBV5-1 and TRBJ1-5 for the parts outside the CDR3, the full variable domain is KAGVTQTPRYLIKTRGQQVTLSCSPISGHRSVSWYQQTPGQGLQFLFEYFSETQRNKGNFPGRFSGRQFSNSRSEMNVSTLELGDSALYLCASSLGLQGQPQHFGDGTRLSIL.